This TCR beta chain was recorded in a study of control samples from healthy donors and cancer patients. Method: immunoSEQ multiplex PCR; TCRdb's copy keeps in-frame clones and lacks some. The repertoire includes about 45,000 clones, about 75% of them detected once, and roughly 18% sits in the top ten. This CDR3 contains 14 residues. Germline assignment: CDR1 SQVTM and CDR2 ANQGSEA. V was shortened by 5 bases and J by 2 bases, with 13 bases between the two germline ends. This clone rates as medium-sized. This clonotype was obtained from a male donor with melanoma. Sample: formalin-fixed, paraffin-embedded tissue. The chain links TRBV29-1 to TRBJ1-5; possible D gene TRBD1, 6 bases. The CDR3 nucleotides are TGCAGCGTTCAACAGGGATATGGCAATCAGCCCCAGCATTTT. Protein sequence: CSVQQGYGNQPQHF. The full variable domain, with the rest looked up from reference TRBV29-1 and TRBJ1-5, is SAVISQKPSRDICQRGTSLTIQCQVDSQVTMMFWYRQQPGQSLTLIATANQGSEATYESGFVIDKFPISRPNLTFSTLTVSNMSPEDSSIYLCSVQQGYGNQPQHFGDGTRLSIL.